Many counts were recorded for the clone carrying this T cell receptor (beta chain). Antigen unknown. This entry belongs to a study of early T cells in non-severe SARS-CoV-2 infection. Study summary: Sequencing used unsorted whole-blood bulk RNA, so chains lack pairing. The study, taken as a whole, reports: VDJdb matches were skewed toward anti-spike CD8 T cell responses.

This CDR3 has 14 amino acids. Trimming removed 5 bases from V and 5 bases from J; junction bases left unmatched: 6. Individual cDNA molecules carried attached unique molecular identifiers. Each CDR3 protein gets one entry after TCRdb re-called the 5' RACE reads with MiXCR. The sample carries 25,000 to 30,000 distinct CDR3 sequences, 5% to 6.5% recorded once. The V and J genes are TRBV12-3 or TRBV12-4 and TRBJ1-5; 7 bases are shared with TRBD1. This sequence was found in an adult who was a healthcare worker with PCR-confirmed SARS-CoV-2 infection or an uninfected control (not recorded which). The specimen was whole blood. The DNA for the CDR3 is TGTGCCAGCAGTCTATCACAGGGGTATCAGCCCCAGCATTTT. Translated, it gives CASSLSQGYQPQHF.